Below, 4 T cell receptor beta chains from the same sample are listed, as sequenced in a study of tumor-infiltrating lymphocytes in primary liver carcinoma. Researchers generated TCR beta cDNA from approximately 0.55 ug of total RNA, relying on a constant-region primer. Nested multiplex PCR, run for three rounds with slightly modified ARM-PCR, yielded TCR beta libraries. The first two PCR rounds used TRBV1-TRBV30 primers with a Cbeta primer, around 10 cycles each. MiXCR, applied by TCRdb to the multiplex PCR reads, yields one record per CDR3 protein. Found here are around 70,000 distinct CDR3 sequences, about 70% of them singletons; the top ten hold about 30%. DNA and RNA were both co-extracted from around 20-30 mg of bulk tissue that had not been sorted. The sequencing sample was made of liver tumor tissue from sampling region 4. The subset was: tumor region T4, right-lateral pole. All receptors derive from a man in his forties with primary liver carcinoma and hepatitis B virus infection.

As concerns this clonotype: Relative to the germline gene, one junction end is altered; a read error may explain this. This sequence joins TRBV11-2 and TRBJ2-5; the D gene is possibly TRBD2 (6 bases). The V gene's germline CDR1 is SGHAT and CDR2 FQNNGV. The CDR3 runs 16 residues. As DNA, the CDR3 is TGTGCCAGCAGATCCCGGGACTCGGCCCCTCAAGATACCCAATACTTC. This codes for CASRSRDSAPQDTQYF.

A word on this clonotype: This may stem from a read error, because a much larger clone lies one nucleotide away. The genes are TRBV2 and TRBJ2-7, with 11 nucleotides matching TRBD2. Unmatched junction bases numbered 9, after V lost 6 bases and J lost 5 bases. Germline V gene sequence: CDR1 SNHLY, CDR2 FYNNEI. The length of the CDR3 is 15 residues. In DNA form, the CDR3 reads TGTGCCAGCAGCCCTACTAGCGGGAGTAAAGACGAGCAGTACTTC. Translated, it gives CASSPTSGSKDEQYF.

Comment on this clonotype: Sequence at one end of the junction differs from germline and may be a read error. The chain combines TRBV4-1 with TRBJ1-5; D not resolved. From germline, CDR1 is MGHRA and CDR2 YSYEKL. The CDR3 loop spans 15 amino acids. The DNA for the CDR3 is TGTGCCAGCAACCGAGGCGAGAATAGCAATCAGCCCCAGCATTTT. Translating gives CASNRGENSNQPQHF.

The rearrangement joins TRBV6-1 to TRBJ2-7; perhaps D is TRBD1 or TRBD2 (5 bases each). Per germline, CDR1 MNHNS and CDR2 SASEGT. V was clipped by 4 bases and J by 2 bases, with 12 bases between them. The CDR3 covers 14 residues. Here the CDR3 DNA reads TGTGCCAGCAGTGCTGGGGACGGACCCTACGAGCAGTACTTC. It codes for CASSAGDGPYEQYF.